The entry that follows covers one TCR beta chain sequence. This sample was included in a study of circulating and synovial CD4+ cells in juvenile arthritis. Trimming shortened V by 3 bases and J by 8 bases, and 10 bases separated the two germline ends. Germline values: CDR1 DFQATT, CDR2 SNEGSKA (reference sequence). The CDR3 loop spans 11 amino acids. Data came from immunoSEQ multiplex PCR; TCRdb stores just in-frame clones and leaves some out. This sample yields over 15,000 clones, of which more than 75% are seen a single time; approximately 0.7% belongs to the top ten. This chain connects TRBV20-1 to TRBJ1-2; D is ambiguous. The TCR comes from a human donor with juvenile idiopathic arthritis. The sequenced sample was CD4+ T cells from blood. The CDR3 region has the DNA TGCAGTGCTAGTTCCAGTCTGGGCTACACCTTC. Its translation is CSASSSLGYTF.